This T cell receptor beta chain is from a study of blood T cell repertoires in COVID-19. Study-level information: Donors in the United States, Italy and Spain gave samples during acute or convalescent COVID-19. The analysed material was cDNA or gDNA that came from T cells, B-cell-depleted T cells, or PBMCs.

Germline V gene data show CDR1 as MNHNY and CDR2 as SVGAGI (reference sequence). The V and J ends lost 1 base and 3 bases respectively, with 9 bases between them. The CDR3 sequence is 14 residues long. Original processing methods: Quantification of nucleated cells was approximated via reference gene primer amplification. The data were produced by immunoSEQ multiplex PCR, yet TCRdb's version contains in-frame clones alone and is incomplete. V, J and clone size reflect that table, while D and trimming were determined from the DNA. The table lists about 140,000 clones, approximately 84% of them singletons.

Sequencing was carried out using peripheral blood. This chain connects TRBV6-6 to TRBJ2-5, with D uncertain. This receptor was identified in a woman of 80 years or more in a cohort sampled during active or convalescent COVID-19. The CDR3 region has the DNA TGTGCCAGCAGTTACTTGGTAGTCAAAGAGACCCAGTACTTC. Translating it yields CASSYLVVKETQYF.